These T cell receptor beta chains were read from a single sample in a study of OX40 agonist ivuxolimab in advanced cancers. Profiling relied on immunoSEQ multiplex PCR, and the TCRdb table lists in-frame clones only, not all of them. The table lists over 55,000 clones, 70% to 85% of them singletons. Source: CD4+ or CD8+ T cells sorted from blood, taken in a trial of the OX40 agonist ivuxolimab. These receptors were collected from an adult with an advanced solid tumor such as melanoma, head and neck, liver or kidney cancer. Each CDR3 is given with its conserved first and last residue. A D gene is named only where the DNA matches it firmly. Only part of the rows carry a size: once, few, many, or a class if the clone is expanded.

d_gene,v_gene,abundance,len,j_gene,CDR3aa,CDR3nt
TRBD1,TRBV19,few,16,TRBJ2-3,CASSVVDRGLSDTQYF,TGTGCCAGTAGTGTCGTGGACAGGGGGCTATCAGATACGCAGTATTTT
NA,TRBV19,once,13,TRBJ2-5,CATSAGGFGTQYF,TGTGCCACTTCGGCGGGTGGTTTTGGGACCCAGTACTTC
TRBD2,TRBV7-9,NA,17,TRBJ2-3,CASSFVPGLADTDTQYF,TGTGCCAGCAGCTTCGTCCCGGGACTAGCGGACACAGATACGCAGTATTTT
NA,TRBV4-2,NA,15,TRBJ2-2,CASSQETITTGELFF,TGTGCCAGCAGCCAAGAGACGATCACCACCGGGGAGCTGTTTTTT
TRBD2,TRBV5-5,NA,16,TRBJ2-5,CASTAGGRGGQETQYF,TGTGCCAGCACCGCTGGAGGGCGGGGGGGCCAAGAGACCCAGTACTTC
NA,TRBV21-1,NA,16,TRBJ2-2,CASSKGSRLNTGELFF,TGTGCCAGCAGCAAAGGTAGCAGATTAAACACCGGGGAGCTGTTTTTT
NA,TRBV9,NA,15,TRBJ1-2,CASSVDLQGNYGYTF,TGTGCCAGCAGCGTTGATCTGCAGGGGAACTATGGCTACACCTTC
TRBD1,TRBV4-2,NA,15,TRBJ1-1,CASSQETGGQTEAFF,TGTGCCAGCAGCCAAGAAACAGGGGGCCAAACTGAAGCTTTCTTT
NA,TRBV4-3,NA,14,TRBJ1-1,CASSQVVRGPEAFF,TGCGCCAGCAGCCAAGTGGTGAGGGGTCCTGAAGCTTTCTTT
TRBD2,TRBV6-5,NA,15,TRBJ2-3,CASSSHSGGANTQYF,TGTGCCAGCAGTTCCCATAGCGGGGGGGCAAATACGCAGTATTTT
NA,TRBV7-2,NA,14,TRBJ1-1,CASSDQRGLTEAFF,TGTGCCAGCAGCGATCAAAGGGGTTTGACTGAAGCTTTCTTT
TRBD1,TRBV4-1,NA,15,TRBJ1-4,CASSHPGGAGEKLFF,TGCGCCAGCAGCCATCCAGGGGGCGCAGGGGAAAAACTGTTTTTT
NA,TRBV7-6,NA,17,TRBJ2-6,CASSPLTSGSGANVLTF,TGTGCCAGCAGCCCTCTCACCTCTGGCTCTGGGGCCAACGTCCTGACTTTC
NA,TRBV19,few,13,TRBJ1-6,CASREGINSPLHF,TGTGCCAGTAGGGAAGGGATTAATTCACCCCTCCACTTT
TRBD1,TRBV5-1,NA,12,TRBJ1-1,CASRRGQTEAFF,TGCGCCAGCAGGAGGGGGCAAACTGAAGCTTTCTTT
NA,TRBV5-8,once,14,TRBJ1-1,CASSPTVPTTEAFF,TGTGCCAGCAGCCCTACCGTTCCCACAACTGAAGCTTTCTTT
NA,TRBV18,NA,14,TRBJ1-5,CASSPGPTVQPQHF,TGTGCCAGCTCACCTGGGCCGACAGTTCAGCCCCAGCATTTT
NA,TRBV19,NA,15,TRBJ1-1,CASSIVAAAGTEAFF,TGTGCCAGTAGTATAGTGGCGGCGGCGGGGACTGAAGCTTTCTTT
TRBD1,TRBV5-1,NA,14,TRBJ1-1,CASSLAGGATEAFF,TGCGCCAGCAGCTTGGCAGGGGGTGCCACTGAAGCTTTCTTT
NA,TRBV6-1,NA,14,TRBJ1-5,CASSSGLSRQPQHF,TGTGCCAGCAGTTCGGGGCTGTCCCGACAGCCCCAGCATTTT
TRBD2,TRBV7-2,NA,16,TRBJ2-5,CASSLASSGGGETQYF,TGTGCCAGCAGCTTAGCGTCTAGCGGGGGAGGAGAGACCCAGTACTTC
NA,TRBV29-1,NA,15,TRBJ2-1,CSAERGAASYNEQFF,TGCAGCGCCGAAAGGGGGGCCGCATCCTACAATGAGCAGTTCTTC
NA,TRBV6-5,NA,12,TRBJ1-2,CASSRGTNGYTF,TGTGCCAGCAGTCGAGGGACCAATGGCTACACCTTC
NA,TRBV2,NA,13,TRBJ1-2,CASRQGGGQGYTF,TGTGCCAGCAGGCAAGGGGGAGGGCAGGGCTACACCTTC
NA,TRBV2,NA,15,TRBJ1-5,CASSVGLSEGQPQHF,TGTGCCAGCAGTGTGGGCCTCTCCGAAGGACAGCCCCAGCATTTT
TRBD2,TRBV7-2,few,16,TRBJ2-1,CASSTGTSGYYNEQFF,TGTGCCAGCAGCACCGGGACTAGCGGGTACTACAATGAGCAGTTCTTC
TRBD2,TRBV7-7,NA,17,TRBJ2-5,CASSLDFTGGMVETQYF,TGTGCTAGCAGCTTAGATTTCACGGGGGGAATGGTGGAGACCCAGTACTTC
NA,TRBV10-3,NA,19,TRBJ1-2,CAISEPEGGIRRVNYGYTF,TGTGCCATCAGTGAGCCCGAAGGGGGTATTCGGCGGGTGAACTATGGCTACACCTTC
NA,TRBV6-1,NA,12,TRBJ2-7,CASSGATYEQYF,TGTGCCAGCAGTGGAGCTACCTACGAGCAGTACTTC
TRBD1,TRBV7-2,once,16,TRBJ1-5,CASSLRQGLSNQPQHF,TGTGCCAGCAGCCTGAGACAGGGGCTTAGCAATCAGCCCCAGCATTTT
TRBD2,TRBV11-2,NA,13,TRBJ2-3,CASKAGSTDTQYF,TGTGCCAGCAAAGCGGGGAGCACAGATACGCAGTATTTT
NA,TRBV6-6,NA,13,TRBJ1-6,CASIETENSPLHF,TGTGCCAGCATAGAAACAGAAAATTCACCCCTCCACTTT
NA,TRBV6-5,NA,16,TRBJ1-6,CASSYSTGTYNSPLHF,TGTGCCAGCAGTTACTCGACAGGAACTTATAATTCACCCCTCCACTTT
TRBD1,TRBV6-6,NA,15,TRBJ1-1,CASSPQGVRNTEAFF,TGTGCCAGCAGTCCCCAGGGGGTGCGGAACACTGAAGCTTTCTTT
NA,TRBV5-4,NA,14,TRBJ1-4,CASSVYGGGEKLFF,TGTGCCAGCAGCGTATACGGGGGGGGTGAAAAACTGTTTTTT
TRBD2,TRBV6-6,once,13,TRBJ2-7,CASLSTSGYEQYF,TGTGCCAGCTTGTCGACTAGCGGTTACGAGCAGTACTTC